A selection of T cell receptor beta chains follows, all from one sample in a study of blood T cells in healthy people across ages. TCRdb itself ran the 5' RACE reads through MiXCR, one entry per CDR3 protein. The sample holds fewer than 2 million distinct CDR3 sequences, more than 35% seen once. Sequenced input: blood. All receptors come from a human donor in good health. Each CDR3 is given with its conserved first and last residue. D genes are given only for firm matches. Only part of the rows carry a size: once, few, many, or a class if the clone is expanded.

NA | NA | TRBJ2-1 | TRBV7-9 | CASKSDFNEQFF | TGTGCCAGCAAGTCGGACTTCAATGAGCAGTTCTTC
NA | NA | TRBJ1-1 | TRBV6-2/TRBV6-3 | CASSPAQDSNTEAFF | TGTGCCAGCAGCCCCGCTCAGGATTCGAACACTGAAGCTTTCTTT
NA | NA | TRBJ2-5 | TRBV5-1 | CASSLRASETGKTQYF | TGCGCCAGCAGCTTGAGGGCTAGCGAGACTGGAAAGACCCAGTACTTC
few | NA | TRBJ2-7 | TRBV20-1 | CSARGTQGYYEQYF | TGCAGTGCTAGAGGCACACAGGGCTACTACGAGCAGTACTTC
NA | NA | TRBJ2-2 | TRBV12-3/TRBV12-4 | CASSSRASELFF | TGTGCCAGCAGTTCCCGGGCCTCGGAGCTGTTTTTT
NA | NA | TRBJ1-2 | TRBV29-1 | CSAINEANYGYTF | TGCAGCGCTATAAATGAAGCTAACTATGGCTACACCTTC
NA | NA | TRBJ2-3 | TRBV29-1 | CSGDTSTDTQYF | TGCAGCGGGGATACCTCCACAGATACGCAGTATTTT
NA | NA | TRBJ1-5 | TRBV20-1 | CSAGRGAGGSSGPQHF | TGCAGTGCTGGCCGGGGAGCAGGCGGCAGCTCTGGGCCCCAGCATTTT
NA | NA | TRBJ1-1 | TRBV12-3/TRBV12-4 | CASRYRDGGAEAFF | TGTGCCAGCAGATACCGGGACGGAGGGGCTGAAGCTTTCTTT
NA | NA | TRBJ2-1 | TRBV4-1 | CASSWAGDSYNEQFF | TGCGCCAGCAGCTGGGCTGGGGACTCCTACAATGAGCAGTTCTTC
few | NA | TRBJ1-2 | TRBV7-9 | CASRPGTIYGYTF | TGTGCCAGCAGACCCGGGACAATCTATGGCTACACCTTC